This paragraph reports one T cell receptor (beta chain). The antigen it binds to is not known. Base quality data are lacking; no much larger clone is found one base away. These data come from a study of shared clonotypes between healthy human individuals (dated by TCRdb to 2018 to 2020). The study in broad terms: The cohort comprised a couple of women and three men aged 18 to 49 years. Per donor, three plates each were used for CD4 naive and CD4 memory, two for CD8 naive, and one for CD8 memory. To increase sequencing depth and limit assay-specific biases, TCR repertoire library preparation and sequencing were carried out by different laboratories using diverse techniques. Blood TCR repertoires of a handful of healthy adults were deeply sequenced to estimate repertoire size and the extent of clonotype sharing between individuals. Between about 0.85 and 10 billion PBMCs per donor were obtained by leukapheresis.

V is shortened by 7 bases, J by 4 bases, and the region joining them spans 11 bases. CDR1 SQVTM and CDR2 ANQGSEA were looked up in the germline V gene. Including the terminal cysteine and phenylalanine, the CDR3 comprises 11 residues. Only the CDR3 part of the read is kept: 33 bases, read in frame from the first base. For the CD8 naive samples, CD45RO-negative cells were positively selected for CCR7, yielding a CD45RA+CCR7+ population from which TemRA cells were excluded. Donors were healthy HIV-negative adults with no recently reported acute infections or vaccinations. All donors were Caucasian adults living in Nashville, Tennessee, USA. Blood was collected by leukapheresis, and PBMCs were isolated by Ficoll-Histopaque density gradient centrifugation and then cryopreserved in liquid nitrogen vapor phase. Purity and quantity of every magnetically sorted T cell population were checked by analytical flow cytometry. Each sorted fraction had its genomic DNA isolated and then quantified by UV absorbance on a Nanodrop 2000c.

The full study reports these points: Naive subsets generally had larger estimated clonotype richness than memory subsets did. Compared with non-shared clonotypes, clonotypes shared by all four sorted-subset donors had higher generation probabilities. Because the study included a small number of donors, the genetic and exposure-history diversity represented was limited. Incomplete sequencing was indicated by rarefaction of sorted-subset datasets, despite the large sequencing depth. Only blood was sampled, and tissue TCR repertoires likely differ from those in blood. Based on pairwise subsampling, the degree of clonotype sharing among donors was expected to be affected by sequencing depth. About 4.5% of naive CD4, 3.5% of naive CD8, about 2.5% of memory CD4, and approximately 0.39% of memory CD8 clonotypes were shared across four donors.

TCR CDR3 regions were amplified from genomic DNA by multiplex PCR using the deep immunoSEQ assay. Extracted genomic DNA from each cell subset was spread evenly across all wells of several immunoSEQ 96-well plates, with each plate serving as a replicate. For sorted subsets, 150 to 250 ng of genomic DNA, equivalent to about 30,000 T cell genomes, went into each replicate PCR. The purified libraries were quantified using a Qubit 3.0 fluorometer, sized with a Bioanalyzer 2100, and then quantified again using the KAPA Library Quantification kit. A separate single-read 150-cycle Illumina NextSeq 550 flow cell was used to sequence each immunoSEQ 96-well plate. Per the source publication's procedure: Because the immunoSEQ output included only junctional sequences and no quality scores, the filtering could not be the same as the filtering used for full-length reads. To assign V/J genes and CDR3, sequences were annotated against IMGT germline references using PyIR, a Python wrapper for IgBLAST v1.9. Any read was removed if the V/J assignment was weak (E-value above 1e-6), the CDR3 was missing, or the read contained stop codons, out-of-frame junctions, or ambiguous translated residues. V3J clonotypes were defined as sequences sharing an identical inferred V gene, J gene, and CDR3 amino acid sequence. The percentage overlap between two repertoires was calculated by dividing the number of shared unique clonotypes by the size of the smaller repertoire. Repertoire richness was assessed with RTK rarefaction, the Chao1 estimator, and Recon v2.1 estimates of unobserved clonotypes. Generation probabilities for all TCRbeta clonotypes obtained by the gDNA method from a handful of donors were computed using OLGA. TCRdb mirrors the immuneACCESS table, restricted to in-frame sequences. Some clones are absent from its copies; in checked studies, under half trace to an unresolved V gene, and the reason for the others is unknown. Clone size and V and J calls were adopted from that table, with D and trimming inferred from the DNA. In this sample the table shows hundreds of thousands of clones, approximately 96% of which occur a single time. The top ten clonotypes cover roughly 0.1% of the sample.

The chain joins TRBV29-1 to TRBJ2-7, with TRBD1 tentatively as D gene (6 bases match). The sequenced sample was naive CD8+ T cells sorted from blood. The label giving this sample's cell subset or site can be read as: CD45RA+CCR7+. This receptor was taken from a woman aged 30 to 39 in good health. The DNA is TGCAGCGCCACTCAGGGGTACGAGCAGTACTTC. This gives the protein CSATQGYEQYF.